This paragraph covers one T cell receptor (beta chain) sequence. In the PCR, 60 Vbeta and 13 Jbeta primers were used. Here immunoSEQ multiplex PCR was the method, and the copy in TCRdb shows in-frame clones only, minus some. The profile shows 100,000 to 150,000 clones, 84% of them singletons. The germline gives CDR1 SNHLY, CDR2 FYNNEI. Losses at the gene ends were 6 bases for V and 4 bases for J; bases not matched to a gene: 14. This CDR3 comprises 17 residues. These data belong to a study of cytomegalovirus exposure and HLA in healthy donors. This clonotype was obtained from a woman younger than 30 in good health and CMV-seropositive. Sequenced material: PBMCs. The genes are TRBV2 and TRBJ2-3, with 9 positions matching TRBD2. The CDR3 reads CASRPPAGGGLADTQYF. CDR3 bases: TGTGCCAGCAGGCCACCCGCGGGGGGGGGTCTGGCAGATACGCAGTATTTT.